This TCR beta chain was identified during a study of blood T cell repertoires in COVID-19. On the study more broadly: Sources were T cells, B-cell-depleted T cells, or PBMCs; the material itself was cDNA or gDNA.

The CDR3 totals 15 residues. CDR1 MNHEY and CDR2 SVGEGT come from the germline V gene. This clone occurred a few times. At one of its ends the junction is not consistent with the germline gene, which may arise from a read error. As processed by the authors: Estimates of nucleated cell counts were drawn from the amplification of reference gene primers. Sequenced by immunoSEQ multiplex PCR; TCRdb stores in-frame clones only, minus some. V, J and clone size derive from that table, while D and trimming were established from the DNA sequence. In the table there are some 130,000 clones, around nine tenths of which are singletons.

The chain couples TRBV6-2 or TRBV6-3 to TRBJ1-5; weak D call: TRBD1 (5 bases). Sequenced material: peripheral blood. The TCR comes from a woman in her 70s with COVID-19, enrolled during active disease. CDR3 nucleotides: TGTGCCAGCAGTGACTCCCCAGGGTCAAATCAGCCCCAGCATTTT. It yields the protein CASSDSPGSNQPQHF.